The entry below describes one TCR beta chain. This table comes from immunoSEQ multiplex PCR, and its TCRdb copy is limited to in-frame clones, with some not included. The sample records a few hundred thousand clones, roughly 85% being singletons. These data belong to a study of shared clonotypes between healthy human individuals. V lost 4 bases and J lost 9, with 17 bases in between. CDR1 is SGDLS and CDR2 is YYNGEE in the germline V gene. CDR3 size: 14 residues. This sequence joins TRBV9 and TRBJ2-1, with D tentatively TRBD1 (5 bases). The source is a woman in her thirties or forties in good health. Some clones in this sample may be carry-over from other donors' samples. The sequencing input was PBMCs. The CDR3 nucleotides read TGTGCCAGCAGCTGGATGGGTGAAAGGGGTGAGCAGTTCTTC. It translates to CASSWMGERGEQFF.